Below are 14 T cell receptor beta chains sequenced from a single sample in a study of T-cell memory formation after mild COVID-19. TCRdb re-derived calls from the 5' RACE reads in MiXCR, one entry per CDR3 protein. The table has some 490,000 distinct CDR3 sequences, roughly 20% seen once. Sequences were obtained from PBMCs or a T cell subset sorted from them (not recorded which). Source of these receptors: an adult woman who had mild COVID-19 (a few samples of this study predate the infection). Cell type and time point are not known.

On this clonotype itself: One end of the junction varies from germline; a read error may be responsible. The J gene is TRBJ2-5, the V gene TRBV4-2; D is possibly TRBD2 (6 bases). The V gene's germline CDR1 is LGHNA and CDR2 YNFKEQ. This CDR3 spans 18 amino acids. CDR3 DNA: TGTGCCAGCAGCCAAGACTGGGGCCGTGGGAGGACCCAAGAAACCCAGTACTTC. Translating gives CASSQDWGRGRTQETQYF.

The J gene is TRBJ2-1, the V gene TRBV7-9; TRBD2 might be the D (6 bases). CDR3 length: 13 amino acids. The V gene lost 5 bases and the J gene lost 6 bases, with 11 bases spanning the gap. Germline-derived CDR1 and CDR2 are SEHNR and FQNEAQ (reference sequence). CDR3 nucleotide sequence: TGTGCCAGCAGCGTACGAGCGGGCAATGAGCAGTTCTTC. Translating gives CASSVRAGNEQFF. The full variable domain, completed using reference TRBV7-9 and TRBJ2-1, is DTGVSQNPRHKITKRGQNVTFRCDPISEHNRLYWYRQTLGQGPEFLTYFQNEAQLEKSRLLSDRFSAERPKGSFSTLEIQRTEQGDSAMYLCASSVRAGNEQFFGPGTRLTVL.

This rearrangement joins TRBV5-5 to TRBJ1-2, with 10 bases lining up with TRBD1. The V segment lost 0 bases and the J segment 1 base; nucleotides outside the gene matches: 0. The CDR3 extends over 15 amino acids. Germline V gene lookup returns CDR1 SGHKS and CDR2 YYEKEE (reference sequence). Written as DNA, the CDR3 is TGTGCCAGCAGCTTGGGGGACAGGGGTAACTATGGCTACACCTTC. It yields the protein CASSLGDRGNYGYTF.

This chain connects TRBV25-1 to TRBJ1-2; D call uncertain. Germline V gives CDR1 MGHDK, CDR2 SYGVNS. The germline V and J ends were trimmed by 1 base and 1 base, with 7 bases remaining between them. This CDR3 is 14 amino acids long. The CDR3 spells CASSEFGDNYGYTF. The CDR3 DNA reads TGTGCCAGCAGTGAATTCGGGGATAACTATGGCTACACCTTC.

The chain uses TRBV12-3 or TRBV12-4 and TRBJ2-5; the match to TRBD1 covers 7 bases. The CDR3 has 13 amino acids. Germline trimming cut 6 bases from V and 4 bases from J; bases unmatched to any gene: 5. The CDR3 loop reads CASRLTGTETQYF. The CDR3 DNA reads as TGTGCCAGCAGATTGACAGGGACAGAGACCCAGTACTTC.

The rearrangement uses TRBV5-5 and TRBJ1-4; D not certain. V lost 4 bases to trimming and J lost 5 bases, with 12 bases between them. The CDR3 covers 14 residues. CDR1 is SGHKS and CDR2 is YYEKEE in the germline V gene (reference sequence). In nucleotides, the CDR3 is TGTGCCAGCAGCCAACTGGACGGGAATGAAAAACTGTTTTTT. This encodes CASSQLDGNEKLFF. The whole variable domain, remainder taken from reference TRBV5-5 and TRBJ1-4, is DAGVTQSPTHLIKTRGQQVTLRCSPISGHKSVSWYQQVLGQGPQFIFQYYEKEERGRGNFPDRFSARQFPNYSSELNVNALLLGDSALYLCASSQLDGNEKLFFGSGTQLSVL.

The chain recombines TRBV7-6 with TRBJ2-2; 7 bases match TRBD2. V lost 1 base and J lost 7; bases outside the gene matches: 6. This CDR3 has 15 residues. Germline lookup yields CDR1 SGHVS and CDR2 FNYEAQ. CDR3 DNA sequence: TGTGCCAGCAGCTTAGTGACTAGCTGGGACGGGGAGCTGTTTTTT. Translating gives CASSLVTSWDGELFF. The complete variable domain, with remaining parts taken from reference TRBV7-6 and TRBJ2-2, reads GAGVSQSPRYKVTKRGQDVALRCDPISGHVSLYWYRQALGQGPEFLTYFNYEAQQDKSGLPNDRFSAERPEGSISTLTIQRTEQRDSAMYRCASSLVTSWDGELFFGEGSRLTVL.

The CDR3 DNA is TGTGCCAGCAGAGAGCTAGTCGGTGAGACCCAGTACTTC. Translated: CASRELVGETQYF. The chain couples TRBV12-3 or TRBV12-4 to TRBJ2-5; D gene ambiguous. Trimming took off 6 bases at V and 5 bases at J, with 13 bases between the two ends. The CDR3 length is 13 residues.

This clonotype was picked up a small number of times. The chain uses TRBV12-3 or TRBV12-4 and TRBJ2-1; 10 bases align to TRBD2. V lost 6 bases, J lost 1 base, and 6 bases stayed unmatched. CDR3 length: 16 amino acids. The CDR3 here is CASRASGSASYNEQFF. CDR3 nucleotide sequence: TGTGCCAGCAGGGCTAGCGGGAGTGCATCCTACAATGAGCAGTTCTTC.

The chain recombines TRBV25-1 with TRBJ2-1, with 8 bases identical to TRBD1. The V gene end was trimmed by 6 bases and the J gene end by 7 bases; junction bases not matched to a gene: 8. The germline V gene encodes CDR1 MGHDK and CDR2 SYGVNS. The CDR3 runs to 14 residues. As DNA, the CDR3 is TGTGCCAGCAGCCCCGGGACAGGTCATAATGAGCAGTTCTTC. Residues: CASSPGTGHNEQFF.

The chain has TRBV4-1 and TRBJ2-6; D unclear. Trimming shortened V by 7 bases and J by 4 bases, and 17 bases separated the two germline ends. Germline CDR1 reads MGHRA; CDR2 reads YSYEKL. The CDR3 runs 16 residues. CDR3 region: CASTREADSGANVLTF. Here the CDR3 DNA reads TGCGCCAGCACCCGAGAGGCTGACTCGGGGGCCAACGTCCTGACTTTC.

The V gene is TRBV9, the J gene TRBJ1-1; no reliable D call. Germline V gene data show CDR1 as SGDLS and CDR2 as YYNGEE. This CDR3 region has 15 residues. Trimming stripped 5 bases from V and 1 base from J, with 15 bases between. The CDR3 sequence: CASRLISSGNTEAFF. Here the CDR3 DNA reads TGTGCCAGCAGACTCATTTCCTCGGGGAACACTGAAGCTTTCTTT.

V is TRBV29-1 and J is TRBJ2-5; 7 nucleotides match TRBD1. This CDR3 region has 14 residues. CDR1 is SQVTM, CDR2 ANQGSEA, per germline. The V gene end was trimmed by 7 bases and the J gene end by 4 bases; junction bases not matched to a gene: 12. CDR3 region: CSAIRQGPRETQYF. The DNA for the CDR3 is TGCAGCGCCATCAGACAGGGCCCAAGAGAGACCCAGTACTTC.

The V and J genes are TRBV4-2 and TRBJ1-1; the D is unclear. This CDR3 is built from 14 residues. V was trimmed by 2 bases and J by 1 base, leaving 8 bases between them. Germline V gene sequence: CDR1 LGHNA, CDR2 YNFKEQ. The CDR3 sequence is CASSQKVKNTEAFF. The CDR3 coding sequence is TGTGCCAGCAGCCAAAAGGTGAAGAACACTGAAGCTTTCTTT.